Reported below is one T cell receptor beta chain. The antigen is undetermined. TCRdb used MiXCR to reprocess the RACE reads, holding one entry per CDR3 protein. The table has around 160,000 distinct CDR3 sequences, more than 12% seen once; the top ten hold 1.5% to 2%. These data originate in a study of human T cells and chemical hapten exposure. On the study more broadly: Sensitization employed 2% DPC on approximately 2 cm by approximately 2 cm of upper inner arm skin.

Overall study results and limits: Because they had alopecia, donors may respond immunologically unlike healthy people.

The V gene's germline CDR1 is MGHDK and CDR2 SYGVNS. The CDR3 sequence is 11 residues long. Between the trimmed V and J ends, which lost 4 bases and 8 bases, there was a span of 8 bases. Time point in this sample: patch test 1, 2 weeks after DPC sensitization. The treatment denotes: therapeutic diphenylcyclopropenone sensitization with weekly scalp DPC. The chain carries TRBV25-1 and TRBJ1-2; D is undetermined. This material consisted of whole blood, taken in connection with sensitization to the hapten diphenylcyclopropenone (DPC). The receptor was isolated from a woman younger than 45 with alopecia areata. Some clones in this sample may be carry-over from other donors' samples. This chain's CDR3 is CASSATTGYTF. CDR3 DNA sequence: TGTGCCAGCAGTGCAACCACGGGCTACACCTTC.